Presented here are 7 T cell receptor beta chains from one specimen sequenced in a study of shared clonotypes between healthy human individuals. Profiling relied on immunoSEQ multiplex PCR, and the TCRdb table lists in-frame clones only, not all of them. Here the sample spans over a million clones, approximately 80% being singletons. Sequences were obtained from memory CD4+ T cells from PBMCs. Documented subset: CD45RA-negative fraction. The receptors stem from a man aged 18 to 30 in good health. Some clones in this sample may be carry-over from other donors' samples.

This sequence joins TRBV7-2 and TRBJ1-2, with TRBD1 identical over 7 bases. Trimming cost V 4 bases and J 7 bases; bases outside gene matches: 12. The CDR3 totals 15 residues. Germline V CDR1 and CDR2: SGHTA, FQGNSA. CDR3 region: CASSSGRQGSAGYTF. The CDR3 region has the DNA TGTGCCAGCAGCTCTGGCCGACAGGGTTCAGCTGGCTACACCTTC.

This clone showed up just once. Other nucleotide sequences in the sample specify the same CDR3. The chain joins TRBV29-1 to TRBJ2-7; D is possibly TRBD2 (7 bases). The length of the CDR3 is 14 residues. V dropped 4 bases and J dropped 5 bases, with 18 bases sitting between them. From germline, CDR1 is SQVTM and CDR2 ANQGSEA. The DNA for the CDR3 is TGCAGCGTTGTAGGCGGTCGGGGGGCGGACGAGCAGTACTTC. This sequence encodes CSVVGGRGADEQYF.

The chain couples TRBV30 to TRBJ1-1, with D uncertain. The CDR3 sequence is 14 residues long. The germline CDR1 and CDR2 sequences are GTSNPN and SVGIG (reference sequence). Trimming pared 0 bases from V and 7 bases from J, leaving 15 bases between. The CDR3 DNA is TGTGCCTGGAGTGTAGGGTTTCCCCCATTTGAAGCTTTCTTT. It translates to CAWSVGFPPFEAFF.

J is TRBJ1-1 and V is TRBV6-4; no reliable D call. Germline CDR1 reads MRHNA; CDR2 reads SNTAGT. V lost 0 bases, J lost 6 bases, and 14 bases lay in between. The CDR3 contains 15 residues. The DNA for the CDR3 is TGTGCCAGCAGTGACTCGTTTAGGGCCGGCGCTGAAGCTTTCTTT. It translates to CASSDSFRAGAEAFF.

V gene TRBV25-1 combines with J gene TRBJ2-7, with 7 positions matching TRBD1. The CDR3 has 14 residues. The V gene's germline CDR1 is MGHDK and CDR2 SYGVNS. V shed 11 bases and J 0 bases; nucleotides not matched to a gene: 10. The CDR3 sequence: CASQGKLGSYEQYF. CDR3 bases: TGTGCCTCACAGGGGAAACTCGGCTCCTACGAGCAGTACTTC.

The rearrangement uses TRBV15 and TRBJ2-3, with 7 bases lining up with TRBD2. Trimming took 3 bases from V and 0 from J; bases not matched to a gene: 6. Per the germline V gene, CDR1 is LNHNV and CDR2 is YYDKDF (reference sequence). CDR3 length: 16 residues. In nucleotides, the CDR3 is TGTGCCACCAGCAGCGGGAGGTCTTCTAGCACAGATACGCAGTATTTT. The encoded protein is CATSSGRSSSTDTQYF.

V and J are TRBV11-2 and TRBJ2-2; tentatively, D is TRBD2 (6 bases). CDR3 size: 17 residues. Trimming took off 5 bases at V and 2 bases at J, with 18 bases between the two ends. The germline gives CDR1 SGHAT, CDR2 FQNNGV. CDR3 sequence (DNA): TGTGCCAGCAGCCCAGGCCGGGCGGGGCGAAACACCGGGGAGCTGTTTTTT. Protein product: CASSPGRAGRNTGELFF.